One and the same sample provided the 8 T cell receptor beta chains below, sequenced in a study of T cell repertoires in cytomegalovirus infection. TCRdb re-called the reads with MiXCR, one entry per CDR3 protein. In the table there are roughly 350,000 distinct CDR3 sequences, roughly 36% of which are singletons. These TCRs are of unknown antigen specificity. The sequences come from cultured PBMCs, collected from culture after CMV antigen stimulation. Every receptor here comes from a human donor in good health (CMV status not recorded). Some clones in this sample may be carry-over from other donors' samples.

The rearrangement links TRBV19 to TRBJ2-1; weak D call: TRBD2 (6 bases). V was trimmed by 5 bases and J by 7 bases, leaving 12 bases between them. Germline V gene data show CDR1 as LNHDA and CDR2 as SQIVND (reference sequence). The CDR3 has 13 amino acids. The CDR3 DNA sequence: TGTGCCAGTAGTGAGGTCGGGGGAAATGAGCAGTTCTTC. It yields the protein CASSEVGGNEQFF.

Here the CDR3 reads CASSLAAVTYNEQFF. The CDR3 region has the DNA TGTGCCAGCAGCTTAGCAGCGGTAACCTACAATGAGCAGTTCTTC. The chain is built from TRBV7-8 and TRBJ2-1, with D possibly TRBD2 on 5 matching bases. CDR1 and CDR2 from the germline V gene are SGHVS and FQNEAQ. This CDR3 contains 15 residues. V gave up 0 bases and J gave up 2 bases, with 8 bases separating them.

V is TRBV2 and J is TRBJ1-5; weak D call: TRBD1 (5 bases). V shed 7 bases and J shed 2 bases, with 15 bases lying between them. CDR3 length: 15 amino acids. Per germline, CDR1 SNHLY and CDR2 FYNNEI. Here the CDR3 reads CASNRQGGGNQPQHF. As DNA, the CDR3 is TGTGCCAGCAATAGGCAGGGTGGAGGCAATCAGCCCCAGCATTTT.

This sequence joins TRBV7-2 and TRBJ2-7, with 11 positions matching TRBD2. The ends lost 0 bases at V and 4 bases at J; junction bases unmatched: 2. Germline values: CDR1 SGHTA, CDR2 FQGNSA. The CDR3 is 15 residues long. CDR3: CASSLAGTSGYEQYV. The CDR3 nucleotides read TGTGCCAGCAGCTTAGCCGGGACTAGCGGATACGAGCAGTACGTC.

The chain has TRBV7-9 and TRBJ2-5; D is unclear. Germline V gene lookup returns CDR1 SEHNR and CDR2 FQNEAQ (reference sequence). Trimming removed 1 base from V and 1 base from J, with 10 bases in between. The length of the CDR3 is 15 residues. The DNA for the CDR3 is TGTGCCAGCAGCTTAGTGTCCTCACCCCAAGAGACCCAGTACTTC. It codes for CASSLVSSPQETQYF.

The sample holds a few counts of this clonotype. CDR3 in DNA: TGTGCCAGCAGTATGCCCGGGGCTCACACTGAAGCTTTCTTT. This gives the protein CASSMPGAHTEAFF. The rearrangement joins TRBV12-3 or TRBV12-4 to TRBJ1-1, with D possibly being TRBD1 (5 bases). The CDR3 is 14 amino acids. Trimming pared 5 bases from V and 3 bases from J, leaving 13 bases between.

This chain joins TRBV11-3 and TRBJ2-1, with 7 positions matching TRBD2. The CDR3 has 16 amino acids. Germline trimming cut 4 bases from V and 4 bases from J; bases unmatched to any gene: 10. Looked up from germline, CDR1 is SGHNT and CDR2 is YENEEA. As DNA, the CDR3 is TGTGCCAGCAGCTCTCGAGCGGGAACGGGGTACAATGAGCAGTTCTTC. It specifies CASSSRAGTGYNEQFF.

This clonotype was seen repeatedly, ten times or more. This rearrangement joins TRBV20-1 to TRBJ1-1; D remains ambiguous. The germline V and J ends were trimmed by 1 base and 0 bases, with 9 bases remaining between them. This CDR3 has 14 residues. Germline CDR1 is DFQATT and CDR2 is SNEGSKA (reference sequence). CDR3 nucleotides: TGCAGTGCTAGAGGGACGACCGTGAACACTGAAGCTTTCTTT. This gives the protein CSARGTTVNTEAFF.